This T cell receptor (beta chain) is drawn from a study of cytomegalovirus exposure and HLA in healthy donors (dated 2017 in TCRdb). For context, the study as a whole: An earlier analysis of some 620 of the donors reported approximately 280 Gb of sequence data and 117 million unique TCR beta sequences obtained from some 170 million T cells. Approximately 310 gigabases of sequencing data and 70 million to 100 million unique TCR sequences were included in an early release covering about 700 HLA-typed donors. Among the roughly 430 genotyped donors, about 85% belonged to the genetic ancestry cluster associated with self-reported Caucasian donors. The aim of the study was to test whether cataloging public T cell receptors could identify signatures of past pathogen exposure. The T cell repertoires of 670 or so subjects were profiled by immunosequencing and related to cytomegalovirus serostatus. Along with the roughly 610-subject first cohort, a separate validation cohort of over 90 different subjects was used. To predict cytomegalovirus infection status, the study brought together high-throughput TCR immunosequencing, statistical association of individual TCRs with disease status, and machine learning. A later analysis re-analyzed previously published TCR beta repertoires from about 730 donors and added high-resolution HLA genotyping to study TCR occurrence patterns. In the later analysis, no new phenotypic data were used to find candidate immune exposures; instead, reliance was placed on TCR beta sequences and their occurrence across donors. To decide whether each TCR beta V gene segment behaved as functional or pseudogenic, an earlier analysis of 587 of the donors relied on high-throughput TCR beta sequencing. Donor age, sex, ethnicity and CMV serostatus were collected together with the repertoire data. A later genetic analysis used genome-wide SNP genotypes for about three fifths of the 666 donors, treating that subset as a discovery cohort. Every repertoire in the discovery cohort had been generated on one and the same sequencing platform. HLA typing covered class I and class II loci at four-digit resolution. Typing coverage varied by locus: roughly 629-630 donors for A, B, C, DRB1 and DQB1; more than 500 for DQA1; over 600 for DPA1; roughly 450 for DPB1. About five DR-DQ haplotypes were handled as single units for association and clustering because linkage in the cohort was strong. Among roughly 400 genotyped donors of the cohort, an average of about 220,000 unique TCR beta nucleotide sequences was sequenced per donor, of which 15% to 20% were non-productive. What the research found in general, with its limitations: A total of 164 TCR beta chains were listed by the study as associated with cytomegalovirus. A later analysis associated about 16,000 TCR beta sequences with specific HLA alleles at a false discovery rate of 0.05. A few of the identified cytomegalovirus-associated TCR beta chains were confirmed in vitro to be specific for cytomegalovirus antigens. The earlier analysis of some 560 of the donors excluded roughly 17 rarely observed V segments, including chromosome 9 orphons, because counts were too low. In a later analysis, HLA-associated TCR beta chains were found to be more clonally expanded and to have lower generation probabilities than equally common non-associated chains. In an earlier analysis of some 540 of the donors, most TCR beta V segments appeared in productive rearrangements about 87% or about 30% of the time, broadly matching IMGT annotations. While some public TCRs were present in many individuals, most TCR sequences turned up only very rarely across donors. The classifier was reported to diagnose cytomegalovirus status with high specificity and sensitivity in both the original and validation cohorts. Presence/absence analyses assumed roughly uniform sequencing depth across donors, an assumption that may not hold. The cohort was sequenced for TCR beta chains only, and without alpha or paired-chain data the features that could be detected were limited. A later genetic analysis associated a missense DCLRE1C variant with V-gene and J-gene trimming of TCR beta chains, and an independent cohort replicated the association. Some IMGT-functional V segments, including TRBV6-2 and TRBV6-3, could not be told apart with the 87-base-pair reads, so those segments were excluded. Strong co-occurrence of HLA alleles, especially DR and DQ, made assigning TCR associations to individual alleles difficult. In a later analysis, the rate of TCR association differed among HLA loci, with DRB1 alleles having the most associated TCRs and HLA-C alleles having the fewest. CMV serostatus was the only immune exposure information available for the cohort. Correlated functional status among segregating V segments might be attributable to linkage disequilibrium, but an unknown experimental factor could not be ruled out. Several of the top co-occurrence clusters appeared to be linked to parvovirus B19, influenza, CMV and Epstein-Barr virus, according to a later analysis. A group of highly shared sequence variants was considered likely to be a technical artifact of the sequencing pipeline. Compared with the 666-donor mean, donors in an Asian-associated ancestry cluster had fewer N-insertions in productive TCRs, according to a later genetic analysis. A later analysis found that most CMV-associated TCR beta chains appeared HLA-restricted, with HLA associations seemingly driven largely by CMV exposure. A further reported finding was that TCR beta sequences accurately predicted the HLA-A and HLA-B alleles for most subjects in the first cohort. The authors suggested that the approach could potentially be extended to other disease states and immunological phenotypes. Because HLA typing was unavailable for some donors at each locus, only the typed subset was used in association tests.

Library preparation was by the immunoSEQ multiplex PCR assay. The multiplex PCR relied on a mix of 60 forward primers for TCR Vbeta segments and 13 reverse primers for TCR Jbeta segments. A multiplex PCR assay on genomic DNA amplified the CDR3 region of rearranged TCR beta genes. On the Illumina HiSeq System, the amplified TCR beta libraries were sequenced as 87-base-pair reads. As for how the authors treated the data: A later analysis tallied roughly 78 million unique TCR beta chains across the 666 repertoires, and around 10 million of those chains were shared by two or more donors. To remove PCR and sequencing errors, raw reads were error-corrected and collapsed into unique sequences using a nearest-neighbor algorithm that merged closely related sequences. Alignment of CDR3 sequences to IMGT reference sequences was used to assign V, D and J gene segments. Each retained sequence needed at least a six-nucleotide match to both a V gene segment and a J gene segment. A rearrangement counted as productive if the CDR3 had no stop codons and remained in frame with V and J, and every other rearrangement counted as non-productive. CDR3 was defined by IMGT convention, running from the second conserved V-encoded cysteine to the conserved J-encoded phenylalanine. The earlier analysis of 587 of the donors excluded sequences that lacked an unambiguous match to a single V gene segment. In an earlier analysis of approximately 590 of the donors, a V segment was called functional when productive rearrangements were above 56.7%, and segregating when the standard deviation between donors exceeded 5%. A statistical classification framework was developed to diagnose cytomegalovirus status using the catalog of TCR beta chain sequences. In a later analysis, V and J genes were assigned by comparing TCR nucleotide sequences against IMGT/GENE-DB human TR gene sequences. A later analysis assigned CDR3 sequences and most-parsimonious VDJ recombination scenarios with the TCRdist pipeline. In a later analysis, each TCR beta chain was defined by its CDR3 amino acid sequence together with its V-gene family, and reads without a unique V-gene family were excluded. In a later analysis, 550 to 650 highly shared, low-generation-probability nucleotide sequences were removed to address suspected cross-contamination and a sequencing artifact. For each public chain, a later analysis derived a clonal expansion index from normalized ranks of inferred template counts within each repertoire. In a later analysis, generation probabilities were computed using a VDJ recombination model fitted to out-of-frame rearrangements, and the results were checked against IGoR. A later analysis scored TCR-TCR, TCR-HLA and TCR-CMV co-occurrence with hypergeometric tests, applying a repertoire-size bias correction to TCR pairs. A later analysis estimated false discovery rates by permuting HLA or CMV assignments 20 times. In a later analysis, co-occurring TCRs were grouped using DBSCAN, with TCRdist sequence similarity added in when clustering inside HLA-allele-positive subsets. For co-occurrence clustering, repertoires with fewer than 30,000 or more than 120,000 public chains were excluded, along with about five repertoires with anomalous nucleotide sharing. Here the immuneACCESS table is served through TCRdb, limited to in-frame sequences with V and J called. Missing clones are a known gap in these copies; in checked studies unresolved V genes cover under half, and the rest lacks a known reason. V, J and clone size are those of that table, while D and trimming were read from the DNA. This sample has about 150,000 clones in its table, and 68% of those were observed once. Roughly 4.7% of the sample belongs to the ten largest clones.

Details on this clone: Its specific antigen is unknown. Base qualities are missing; no much larger clone stands one base away.

Sequences LGHNT (CDR1) and FRNRAP (CDR2) are obtained from the germline V gene. Including the terminal cysteine and phenylalanine, the CDR3 comprises 13 residues. Just the 39-base CDR3 DNA is kept, in frame starting at base 1. Trimming takes 7 bases from V and 5 bases from J, and the germline ends sit 14 bases apart. The cohort was made up of 500 to 850 healthy bone marrow donors. All cohort members were sampled while nominally healthy, although unrecorded immune exposures were likely present. The donor was CMV seronegative and belonged to the group of more than 300 seronegative cohort members. A peripheral blood sample was provided by each donor, and peripheral blood mononuclear cells were used for TCR beta sequencing. The Qiagen DNeasy Blood Extraction Kit was used to extract genomic DNA from the blood cell samples.

This sequence originates from a man in his 60s in good health and CMV-seronegative. Sequencing was done on a sample of PBMCs. The chain is made from TRBV12-5 and TRBJ2-5, and perhaps TRBD2 as D gene, on 5 matching bases. For the CDR3, the sequence is CASAQTGEETQYF. The DNA reads as follows: TGTGCTAGTGCCCAGACTGGGGAGGAGACCCAGTACTTC.